This paragraph reports one T cell receptor beta chain. This sample was included in a study of blood T cell repertoires in COVID-19. Whole-study context: Both acute and convalescent COVID-19 samples were obtained from the United States, Italy and Spain. T cells, B-cell-depleted T cells, or PBMCs provided the cDNA or gDNA that served as material.

How the authors handled the data: Amplification from reference gene primers served as the basis for estimated nucleated cell counts. Using immunoSEQ multiplex PCR, the repertoire was profiled, and TCRdb retains in-frame clones only, with some absent. That table gives V, J and clone size, and the DNA gave D and trimming. This sample carries approximately 45,000 clones, roughly 88% of them seen once, and the ten largest clones take 13% to 15%. The clonotype was recovered from a human donor in a cohort sampled during active COVID-19. The specimen sequenced was peripheral blood.

Here the CDR3 DNA reads TGTGCCAGCAGTTCCCCTCGGAGAGCGGGAGGACGCTACAATGAGCAGTTCTTC. Translating gives CASSSPRRAGGRYNEQFF. The chain joins TRBV6-2 or TRBV6-3 to TRBJ2-1; 9 positions agree with TRBD2. Germline-derived CDR1 and CDR2 are MNHEY and SVGEGT. The ends lost 4 bases at V and 3 bases at J; junction bases unmatched: 13. CDR3 size: 18 residues.